The 25 T cell receptor beta chains below were found in one sample sequenced in a study of control samples from healthy donors and cancer patients. This table comes from immunoSEQ multiplex PCR, and its TCRdb copy is limited to in-frame clones, with some not included. The sample carries around 250,000 clones, approximately 80% recorded once. The sequenced material came from PBMCs. The receptors stem from a woman in her sixties or seventies with lung cancer.

The chain combines TRBV5-4 with TRBJ2-3; TRBD2 matches at 11 bases. Germline-derived CDR1 and CDR2 are SGHNT and YYREEE (reference sequence). This CDR3 is built from 15 residues. V was pared by 5 bases and J by 6 bases, with 8 bases of the junction left unmatched. CDR3 sequence (DNA): TGTGCCAGCAGGTCGGGACTAGCGGACCGGGATACGCAGTATTTT. Protein: CASRSGLADRDTQYF.

The sample holds one count of this clone. The rearrangement joins TRBV3-1 (or the pseudogene TRBV3-2) to TRBJ2-7; D is undetermined. The ends were cut back, 2 bases at V and 2 bases at J, with 10 bases in the middle. Per germline, CDR1 LGHDT and CDR2 YNNKEL (reference sequence). This CDR3 has 14 residues. The CDR3 sequence: CASSQSQVAYEQYF. The DNA of the CDR3 is TGTGCCAGCAGCCAATCCCAGGTGGCCTACGAGCAGTACTTC.

The V gene is TRBV9, the J gene TRBJ1-2; the D is unclear. The CDR3 is 11 residues long. Germline CDR1 reads SGDLS; CDR2 reads YYNGEE. V was cut by 5 bases and J by 2 bases, with 4 bases left in between. Here the CDR3 reads CASSQNYGYTF. CDR3 DNA sequence: TGTGCCAGCAGTCAAAACTATGGCTACACCTTC.

The chain couples TRBV11-1 to TRBJ1-4; a possible D gene is TRBD1 (6 bases). CDR3 size: 14 residues. Germline lookup yields CDR1 SGHAT and CDR2 FQDESV (reference sequence). Between the trimmed V and J ends, which lost 1 base and 8 bases, there was a span of 11 bases. The CDR3 here is CASSLGTGREKLFF. CDR3 in DNA: TGTGCCAGCAGCTTAGGAACAGGGCGCGAAAAACTGTTTTTT.

This sequence joins TRBV3-1 (or the pseudogene TRBV3-2) and TRBJ2-7, with unresolved D. The CDR3 is 14 residues long. Trimming removed 1 base from V and 1 base from J, with 8 bases in between. CDR1 LGHDT and CDR2 YNNKEL come from the germline V gene (reference sequence). The CDR3 reads CASSQGSGSYEQYF. In DNA, the CDR3 is TGTGCCAGCAGCCAAGGGTCAGGTTCCTACGAGCAGTACTTC.

V gene TRBV6-4 combines with J gene TRBJ2-3; no clear D. This CDR3 contains 13 residues. The V gene lost 0 bases and the J gene lost 5 bases, with 6 bases spanning the gap. The V gene's germline CDR1 is MRHNA and CDR2 SNTAGT. The CDR3: CASSDSKGDTQYF. The CDR3 DNA sequence: TGTGCCAGCAGTGACTCGAAAGGAGATACGCAGTATTTT.

The chain couples TRBV19 to TRBJ1-2; 8 bases agree with TRBD1. Trimming at V came to 1 base and at J to 5 bases, leaving 0 bases not matched to a gene. The germline V gene has CDR1 LNHDA and CDR2 SQIVND (reference sequence). This CDR3 comprises 13 residues. The CDR3 here is CASSIGTGYGYTF. The CDR3 region has the DNA TGTGCCAGTAGTATAGGGACAGGGTATGGCTACACCTTC.

The rearrangement links TRBV2 to TRBJ2-1, with D perhaps given as TRBD1 or TRBD2 (5 bases each). Germline-derived CDR1 and CDR2 are SNHLY and FYNNEI. CDR3 size: 15 residues. V was clipped by 3 bases and J by 6 bases, with 15 bases between them. CDR3 nucleotide sequence: TGTGCCAGCAGTGAGGGGCTAGCTGGAAGCAATGAGCAGTTCTTC. Protein product: CASSEGLAGSNEQFF.

The V and J genes are TRBV28 and TRBJ1-2, with TRBD1 matching 7 bases. The CDR3 is 13 amino acids. The V and J ends lost 6 bases and 6 bases, in that order; junction bases with no gene match: 7. CDR1 and CDR2 (germline): MDHEN, SYDVKM. In nucleotides, the CDR3 is TGTGCCAGCAGACGACAGGGAGGGAATGGCTACACCTTC. The encoded protein is CASRRQGGNGYTF.

The gene calls are TRBV5-1 and TRBJ1-1, with 7 bases identical to TRBD1. V lost 4 bases, J lost 4 bases, and 7 bases stayed unmatched. This CDR3 has 14 residues. From germline, CDR1 is SGHRS and CDR2 YFSETQ. The CDR3 DNA is TGCGCCAGCAGCGGGGGACAGTCGGGCACTGAAGCTTTCTTT. Translating it yields CASSGGQSGTEAFF.

This rearrangement joins TRBV7-8 to TRBJ2-6; D uncertain. Trimming shortened V by 1 base and J by 0 bases, and 13 bases separated the two germline ends. The CDR3 totals 18 residues. CDR1 and CDR2 (germline): SGHVS, FQNEAQ. The CDR3 nucleotides are TGTGCCAGCAGCTTAGAGCTCGGGCCTAGCTCTGGGGCCAACGTCCTGACTTTC. Its protein product is CASSLELGPSSGANVLTF.

This chain connects TRBV5-1 to TRBJ2-2, with D possibly TRBD1 on 5 matching bases. The CDR3 sequence is 15 residues long. Per the germline V gene, CDR1 is SGHRS and CDR2 is YFSETQ. Deletions cut 0 bases from V and 4 bases from J, with 10 bases between. The DNA of the CDR3 is TGCGCCAGCAGCTTGGAGGGGTCGGGCACCGGGGAGCTGTTTTTT. Its translation is CASSLEGSGTGELFF.

This rearrangement joins TRBV6-1 to TRBJ1-6; the match to TRBD1 covers 10 bases. The CDR3 length is 14 residues. Germline V gives CDR1 MNHNS, CDR2 SASEGT. V shed 6 bases, J shed 10 bases, and the junction held 6 bases outside the gene matches. The CDR3: CASRRQGAPSPLHF. CDR3 sequence (DNA): TGTGCCAGCAGACGACAGGGGGCACCATCACCCCTCCACTTT.

This clone was detected once. J is TRBJ2-6 and V is TRBV28; D possibly corresponds to TRBD2 (6 bases). The length of the CDR3 is 17 residues. Trimming cost V 6 bases and J 0 bases, with 15 bases left between them. Per germline, CDR1 MDHEN and CDR2 SYDVKM. The CDR3 coding sequence is TGTGCCAGCAGCCGCCCGGACGGGAGCTCTGGGGCCAACGTCCTGACTTTC. Its protein is CASSRPDGSSGANVLTF.

This clone appeared once. V and J are TRBV11-3 and TRBJ2-2; no firm D call. The CDR3 contains 13 residues. Trimming pared 5 bases from V and 5 bases from J, leaving 9 bases between. CDR1 and CDR2 (germline): SGHNT, YENEEA. The DNA for the CDR3 is TGTGCCAGCAGCAGGGCCTCGACCGGGGAGCTGTTTTTT. Translating it yields CASSRASTGELFF.

The chain carries TRBV5-1 and TRBJ1-6; 7 nucleotides match TRBD1. J gave up 6 bases and V 0 bases, and 6 bases lay outside the gene matches. CDR1 SGHRS and CDR2 YFSETQ come from the germline V gene. CDR3 length: 16 amino acids. This CDR3 reads CASSLGQGGGNSPLHF. The CDR3 DNA reads as TGCGCCAGCAGCTTGGGACAGGGCGGGGGTAATTCACCCCTCCACTTT. The full variable domain, completed using reference TRBV5-1 and TRBJ1-6, is KAGVTQTPRYLIKTRGQQVTLSCSPISGHRSVSWYQQTPGQGLQFLFEYFSETQRNKGNFPGRFSGRQFSNSRSEMNVSTLELGDSALYLCASSLGQGGGNSPLHFGNGTRLTVT.

The chain is built from TRBV5-1 and TRBJ2-7; 7 positions match TRBD1. Germline-derived CDR1 and CDR2 are SGHRS and YFSETQ. V gave up 4 bases and J gave up 2 bases; unmatched junction bases: 6. The CDR3 length is 14 residues. CDR3 residues: CASSEDRSTYEQYF. CDR3 DNA sequence: TGCGCCAGCAGCGAGGACAGGTCTACCTACGAGCAGTACTTC.

The chain employs TRBV7-2 and TRBJ2-1; 9 bases agree with TRBD2. V dropped 2 bases and J dropped 6; count of bases not matched to a gene: 17. The CDR3 runs to 19 residues. Germline-derived CDR1 and CDR2 are SGHTA and FQGNSA. The CDR3 spells CASSLLWSLAGGVGNEQFF. DNA for the CDR3: TGTGCCAGCAGCTTATTGTGGTCGTTGGCGGGAGGGGTAGGCAATGAGCAGTTCTTC.

This chain joins TRBV5-1 and TRBJ1-2; unclear D gene. Germline CDR1 SGHRS, CDR2 YFSETQ. V dropped 4 bases and J dropped 2 bases, with 12 bases sitting between them. The CDR3 loop spans 14 amino acids. CDR3: CASSQIPDNYGYTF. The CDR3 nucleotides read TGCGCCAGCAGCCAAATTCCCGACAACTATGGCTACACCTTC.

CDR3 DNA sequence: TGTGCCAGCAGCCAAGTGGGTAGGGAAGCTTTCTTT. It yields the protein CASSQVGREAFF. This chain connects TRBV3-1 (or the pseudogene TRBV3-2) to TRBJ1-1; D call uncertain. The CDR3 length is 12 residues. Deletions cut 1 base from V and 8 bases from J, with 8 bases between. CDR1 LGHDT and CDR2 YNNKEL come from the germline V gene (reference sequence).

The rearrangement uses TRBV7-7 and TRBJ2-3; D remains ambiguous. The length of the CDR3 is 15 residues. Between the trimmed V and J ends, which lost 5 bases and 4 bases, there was a span of 16 bases. Germline CDR1 reads SSHAT; CDR2 reads FNYEAQ (reference sequence). The CDR3 loop reads CASSPTRDTSDTQYF. The DNA of the CDR3 is TGTGCCAGCAGCCCCACCCGTGATACCTCAGATACGCAGTATTTT.

This sequence joins TRBV4-1 and TRBJ1-1, with TRBD1 matching 7 bases. The CDR3 totals 16 residues. V was pared by 0 bases and J by 0 bases, with 4 bases of the junction left unmatched. Germline CDR1 is MGHRA and CDR2 is YSYEKL. This chain's CDR3 is CASSQERGQMNTEAFF. The DNA of the CDR3 is TGCGCCAGCAGCCAAGAGAGGGGACAGATGAACACTGAAGCTTTCTTT.

This clone was recorded once. This chain joins TRBV25-1 and TRBJ1-2, with D maybe TRBD1 (6 bases). With 6 bases removed from V and 9 bases from J, the gap between germline ends came to 20 bases. Germline V gives CDR1 MGHDK, CDR2 SYGVNS. There are 14 residues in the CDR3. CDR3 coding DNA: TGTGCCAGCAGAGAAAGCGGTTTTAGGGGGAGCTACACCTTC. This sequence encodes CASRESGFRGSYTF.

This chain links TRBV6-4 with TRBJ2-1, with TRBD2 as a possible D gene (6 bases). Looked up from germline, CDR1 is MRHNA and CDR2 is SNTAGT. The CDR3 spans 16 residues. Trimming removed 6 bases from V and 7 bases from J, with 22 bases in between. CDR3 residues: CASSTPSGPQPNEQFF. CDR3 DNA: TGTGCCAGCAGCACCCCCAGCGGGCCCCAGCCAAATGAGCAGTTCTTC.

This chain uses TRBV7-6 with TRBJ2-7, with D perhaps matching TRBD1 (6 bases). The CDR3 length is 15 residues. Trimming left V 0 bases short and J 0 bases short, with 9 bases between. Germline loops: CDR1 SGHVS, CDR2 FNYEAQ. CDR3 residues: CASSLAGHSSYEQYF. DNA of the CDR3: TGTGCCAGCAGCTTAGCGGGACACAGCTCCTACGAGCAGTACTTC. Filled out from reference TRBV7-6 and TRBJ2-7, the complete variable domain reads GAGVSQSPRYKVTKRGQDVALRCDPISGHVSLYWYRQALGQGPEFLTYFNYEAQQDKSGLPNDRFSAERPEGSISTLTIQRTEQRDSAMYRCASSLAGHSSYEQYFGPGTRLTVT.